Listed below are T cell receptor beta chains from one sample, sequenced in a study of blood T cell repertoires in COVID-19. Repertoires were generated with immunoSEQ multiplex PCR, while TCRdb's copy carries only in-frame clones and drops some. The sample has about 130,000 clones, around 86% seen once; the top ten hold roughly 12%. The sequenced material came from peripheral blood. These TCRs come from a man in his sixties with acute or convalescent COVID-19. Each CDR3 is given without its conserved first and last residue.

cdr3_aa	v_call	j_call
ASSGGTSGTREQY	TRBV5-1	TRBJ2-7
ASSLNPTGIYALYEQY	TRBV7-9	TRBJ2-7
ASSLGAGGNYEQY	TRBV28	TRBJ2-7
ASSQATGAQYGYT	TRBV4-1	TRBJ1-2
ASSQGTDQPQH	TRBV28	TRBJ1-5
ASSPRQGSYNEQF	TRBV6-5	TRBJ2-1
ASSRLGRGETQY	TRBV7-9	TRBJ2-5
ASSSSGTGSGNTIY	TRBV18	TRBJ1-3
ASRITSGKSYEQY	TRBV6-5	TRBJ2-7
ASSFAGRELF	TRBV7-9	TRBJ2-2
ATSRAGTSNTGELF	TRBV15	TRBJ2-2
ASRLGAGEAF	TRBV6-5	TRBJ1-1
ATSRERDTGELF	TRBV15	TRBJ2-2